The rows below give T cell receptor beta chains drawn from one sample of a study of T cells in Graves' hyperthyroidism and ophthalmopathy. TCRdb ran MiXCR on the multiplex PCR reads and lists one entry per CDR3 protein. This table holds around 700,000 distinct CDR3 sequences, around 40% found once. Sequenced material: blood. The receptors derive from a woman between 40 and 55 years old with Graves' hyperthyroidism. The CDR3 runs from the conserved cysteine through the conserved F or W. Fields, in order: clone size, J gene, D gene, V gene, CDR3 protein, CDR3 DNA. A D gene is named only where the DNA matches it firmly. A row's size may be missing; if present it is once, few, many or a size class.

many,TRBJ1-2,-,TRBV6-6,CASSYSSGQNYGYTF,TGTGCCAGCAGTTACTCGAGCGGACAAAACTATGGCTACACCTTC
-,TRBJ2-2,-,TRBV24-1,CATSLGANTGELFF,TGTGCCACATCCCTCGGGGCGAACACCGGGGAGCTGTTTTTT
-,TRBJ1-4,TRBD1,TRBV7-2,CASSLGQGWQTNEKLFF,TGTGCCAGCAGCTTAGGACAGGGATGGCAAACTAATGAAAAACTGTTTTTT
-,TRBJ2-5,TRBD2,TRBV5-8,CASSLEGGGVVETQYF,TGTGCCAGCAGCTTGGAGGGCGGGGGGGTCGTGGAGACCCAGTACTTC
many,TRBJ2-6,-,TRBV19,CASSNAVATGANVLTF,TGTGCCAGTAGTAATGCAGTGGCGACTGGGGCCAACGTCCTGACTTTC
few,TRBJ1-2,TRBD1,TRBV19,CASSPQGDRDLYGYTF,TGTGCCAGTAGCCCTCAGGGGGACCGAGACCTCTATGGCTACACCTTC
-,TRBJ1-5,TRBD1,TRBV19,CASTGTGEQPQHF,TGTGCCAGTACGGGGACAGGGGAACAGCCCCAGCATTTT
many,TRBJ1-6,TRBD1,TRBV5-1,CASSSTGTGLNSPLHF,TGCGCCAGCAGCTCAACCGGGACAGGGCTCAATTCACCCCTCCACTTT
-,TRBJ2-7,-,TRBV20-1,CSARGKGTHEQYF,TGCAGTGCTAGAGGGAAAGGGACCCACGAGCAGTACTTC
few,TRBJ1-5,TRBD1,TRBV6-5,CASSYGQGVRQPQHF,TGTGCCAGCAGTTACGGACAGGGGGTAAGGCAGCCCCAGCATTTT
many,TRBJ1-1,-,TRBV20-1,CSASGSGNKAFF,TGCAGTGCTAGTGGTTCCGGGAACAAAGCTTTCTTT
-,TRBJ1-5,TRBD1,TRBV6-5,CATRRQGAFQPQHF,TGTGCCACACGAAGACAGGGGGCCTTTCAGCCCCAGCATTTT
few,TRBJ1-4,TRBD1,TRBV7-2,CASSLSPGGFNEKLFF,TGTGCCAGCAGCCTCTCCCCAGGGGGCTTTAATGAAAAACTGTTTTTT
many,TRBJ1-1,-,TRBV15,CATSRDGNNMNTEAFF,TGTGCCACCAGCAGAGATGGTAATAACATGAACACTGAAGCTTTCTTT
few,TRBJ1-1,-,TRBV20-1,CSAIPGAYTNTEAFF,TGCAGTGCCATCCCAGGGGCTTATACGAACACTGAAGCTTTCTTT
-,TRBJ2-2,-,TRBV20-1,CSAIGENTGELFF,TGCAGTGCTATCGGCGAGAACACCGGGGAGCTGTTTTTT
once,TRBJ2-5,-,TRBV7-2,CASSLERGTKETQYF,TGTGCCAGCAGCTTGGAGAGGGGAACTAAAGAGACCCAGTACTTC
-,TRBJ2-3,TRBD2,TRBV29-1,CSTAPSGRAPDTQYF,TGCAGTACCGCCCCTAGCGGGAGGGCCCCAGATACGCAGTATTTT
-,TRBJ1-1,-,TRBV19,CAWVGRRIMNTEAFF,TGTGCCTGGGTAGGCCGGAGGATTATGAACACTGAAGCTTTCTTT
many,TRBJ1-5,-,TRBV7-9,CASSSEVSNQPQHF,TGTGCCAGCAGCTCAGAAGTTAGCAATCAGCCCCAGCATTTT
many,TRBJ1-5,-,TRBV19,CASQPKDSYNQPQHF,TGTGCCAGCCAACCTAAGGACAGCTACAATCAGCCCCAGCATTTT
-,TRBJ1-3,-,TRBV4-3,CASSPYTGGNTIYF,TGCGCCAGCAGCCCATATACAGGCGGAAACACCATATATTTT
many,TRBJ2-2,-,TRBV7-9,CASSFQGHAGELFF,TGTGCCAGCAGCTTTCAGGGTCATGCCGGGGAGCTGTTTTTT
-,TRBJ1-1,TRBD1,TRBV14,CASSQDGQGPSLSAFF,TGTGCCAGCAGCCAAGATGGACAGGGCCCCTCATTGTCTGCTTTCTTT
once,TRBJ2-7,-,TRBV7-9,CASSLSPGATLKVEQYF,TGTGCCAGCAGCTTATCCCCAGGAGCTACTCTTAAGGTCGAGCAGTACTTC
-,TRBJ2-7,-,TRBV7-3,CASSLVGHNSYEQYF,TGTGCCAGCAGCTTGGTAGGTCACAACTCCTACGAGCAGTACTTC
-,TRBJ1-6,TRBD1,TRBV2,CASSERGTGAWPPLHF,TGTGCCAGCAGTGAGCGTGGGACAGGGGCATGGCCACCCCTCCACTTT
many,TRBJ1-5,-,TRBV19,CASSIISGGTVNQPQHF,TGTGCCAGTAGTATTATCAGCGGGGGCACAGTCAATCAGCCCCAGCATTTT
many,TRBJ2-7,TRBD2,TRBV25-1,CASTSLAGENEQYF,TGTGCCAGCACCTCGCTAGCGGGAGAGAACGAGCAGTACTTC
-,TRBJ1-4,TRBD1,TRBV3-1,CASSQQTGDEKLFF,TGTGCCAGCAGCCAGCAGACAGGGGATGAAAAACTGTTTTTT
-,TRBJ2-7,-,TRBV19,CASSMRRTRNGEQYF,TGTGCCAGTAGTATGCGACGGACACGGAATGGGGAGCAGTACTTC
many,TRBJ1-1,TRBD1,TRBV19,CASSNGQGAFF,TGTGCCAGTAGTAACGGACAGGGTGCTTTCTTT
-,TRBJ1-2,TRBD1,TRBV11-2,CASSYDPTGSNYGYTF,TGTGCCAGCAGCTACGATCCGACAGGGTCAAACTATGGCTACACCTTC
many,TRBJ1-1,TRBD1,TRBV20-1,CSARALTGGRTEAFF,TGCAGTGCTAGAGCCCTTACAGGGGGGAGGACTGAAGCTTTCTTT
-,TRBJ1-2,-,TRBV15,CATSSEVTNYGYTF,TGTGCCACCAGCAGTGAAGTGACTAACTATGGCTACACCTTC
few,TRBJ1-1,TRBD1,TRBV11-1,CASSLEQGLGAFF,TGTGCCAGCAGCCTGGAACAGGGGCTAGGGGCTTTCTTT
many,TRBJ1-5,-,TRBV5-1,CASSPTGVEPQHF,TGCGCCAGCAGCCCCACGGGTGTGGAGCCCCAGCATTTT
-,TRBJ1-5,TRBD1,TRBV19,CASQDRGGYQPQHF,TGTGCCAGTCAGGACAGGGGTGGGTATCAGCCCCAGCATTTT
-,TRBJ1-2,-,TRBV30,CACIWDTLNYGYTF,TGTGCCTGCATATGGGACACCCTTAACTATGGCTACACCTTC
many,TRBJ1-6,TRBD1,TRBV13,CASSPRTGFSPLHF,TGTGCCAGCAGTCCGAGGACAGGGTTCTCACCCCTCCACTTT
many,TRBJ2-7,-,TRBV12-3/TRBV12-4,CASSRLSYEQYF,TGTGCCAGCAGTCGCCTCTCCTACGAGCAGTACTTC
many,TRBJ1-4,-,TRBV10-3,CAIRGAGEKLFF,TGTGCCATCAGAGGGGCCGGTGAAAAACTGTTTTTT
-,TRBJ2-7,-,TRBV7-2,CASSQGTPRYEQYF,TGTGCCAGCAGCCAAGGAACCCCGAGGTACGAGCAGTACTTC
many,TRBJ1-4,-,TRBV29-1,CSAGGTPNEKLFF,TGCAGCGCGGGAGGGACACCAAATGAAAAACTGTTTTTT
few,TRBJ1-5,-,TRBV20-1,CSARENVYSNQPQHF,TGCAGTGCTAGAGAGAACGTCTATAGCAATCAGCCCCAGCATTTT
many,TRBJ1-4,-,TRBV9,CASSVSPADDEKLFF,TGTGCCAGCAGCGTAAGCCCGGCAGACGATGAAAAACTGTTTTTT
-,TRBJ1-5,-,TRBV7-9,CASSLAGVSNQPQHF,TGTGCCAGCAGCTTGGCAGGAGTCTCAAATCAGCCCCAGCATTTT
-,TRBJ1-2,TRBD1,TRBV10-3,CAGSDRGPGQGYYGYTF,TGTGCCGGCAGTGATCGAGGGCCGGGACAGGGCTACTATGGCTACACCTTC
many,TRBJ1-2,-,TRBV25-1,CASSESGLTYGYTF,TGTGCCAGCAGTGAATCGGGGCTAACCTATGGCTACACCTTC
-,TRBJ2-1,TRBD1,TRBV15,CATSSSDRGWYNEQFF,TGTGCCACCAGCAGCAGCGACAGGGGGTGGTACAATGAGCAGTTCTTC